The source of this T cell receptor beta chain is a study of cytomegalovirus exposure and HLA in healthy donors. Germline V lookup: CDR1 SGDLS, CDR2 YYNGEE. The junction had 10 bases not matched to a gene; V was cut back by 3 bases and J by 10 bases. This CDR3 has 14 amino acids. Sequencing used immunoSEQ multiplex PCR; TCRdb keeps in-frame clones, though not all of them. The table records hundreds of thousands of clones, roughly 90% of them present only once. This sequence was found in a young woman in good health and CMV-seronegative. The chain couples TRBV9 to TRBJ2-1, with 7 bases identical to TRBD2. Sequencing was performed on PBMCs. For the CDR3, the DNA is TGTGCCAGCAGCGACCGGGACTACCATGAGGAGCAGTTCTTC. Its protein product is CASSDRDYHEEQFF.